The T cell receptor beta chain under discussion was sequenced for a study of cytomegalovirus exposure and HLA in healthy donors. Study findings and constraints: Indistinguishable V segments such as TRBV6-2 and TRBV6-3 were excluded. Among TCR beta chains, those listed as cytomegalovirus-associated numbered about 160. Trimming of TCR beta V- and J-genes showed a link, identified in a later analysis, to a missense DCLRE1C variant.

CDR3 length equals 16 residues. Trimming cost V 0 bases and J 0 bases; bases outside gene matches: 4. Germline CDR1 is GTSNPN and CDR2 is SVGIG (reference sequence). Use of 60 Vbeta and 13 Jbeta primers characterized the PCR. Sequenced by immunoSEQ multiplex PCR; TCRdb stores in-frame clones only, minus some. Of about 82,000 clones in the sample, over 65% are singletons; the top ten hold about 9.1%. As regards this clone: Its cognate antigen is unknown.

The origin of this receptor is a middle-aged man in good health and CMV-seropositive. This chain joins TRBV30 and TRBJ2-2, with 7 bases fitting TRBD1. Source material: PBMCs. CDR3 amino acids: CAWSVRGLANTGELFF. The CDR3 DNA reads as TGTGCCTGGAGTGTAAGGGGGCTAGCGAACACCGGGGAGCTGTTTTTT.